Each of the 31 T cell receptor beta chains below was sequenced from the same sample in a study of OX40 agonist ivuxolimab in advanced cancers. Only in-frame clones appear in the TCRdb table, and some are missing; sequencing was by immunoSEQ multiplex PCR. In the table there are more than 55,000 clones, approximately 92% of which are singletons. Material: CD4+ or CD8+ T cells sorted from blood, obtained in a trial of the OX40 agonist ivuxolimab. The receptor set was obtained from an adult with an advanced solid tumor such as melanoma, head and neck, liver or kidney cancer.

In DNA, the CDR3 is TGCGCCAGCAGCCAAGAGCGGAAATTTAGCTCCTACAATGAGCAGTTCTTC. Protein product: CASSQERKFSSYNEQFF. The rearrangement uses TRBV4-1 and TRBJ2-1, with no clear D. The V gene's germline CDR1 is MGHRA and CDR2 YSYEKL. The V and J ends lost 0 bases and 0 bases respectively, with 12 bases between them. CDR3 size: 17 residues.

The chain couples TRBV5-1 to TRBJ2-2; D perhaps matches TRBD2 (6 bases). Germline V gene data show CDR1 as SGHRS and CDR2 as YFSETQ. Between the trimmed V and J ends, which lost 4 bases and 1 base, there was a span of 17 bases. This CDR3 has 17 residues. CDR3 coding DNA: TGCGCCAGCAGCGGGACGGGTTCCGGGGGGAACACCGGGGAGCTGTTTTTT. Its translation is CASSGTGSGGNTGELFF.

The V gene is TRBV6-1, the J gene TRBJ2-2, with D maybe TRBD1 (5 bases). Trimming left V 0 bases short and J 5 bases short, with 7 bases between. The CDR3 contains 14 residues. CDR1 is MNHNS and CDR2 is SASEGT in the germline V gene. In DNA form, the CDR3 reads TGTGCCAGCAGTGAAGCCAGGGTTACCGGGGAGCTGTTTTTT. This encodes CASSEARVTGELFF.

V usage is TRBV30 and J usage is TRBJ2-2, with TRBD2 as a possible D gene (5 bases). The CDR3 is made up of 11 amino acids. Trimming took off 4 bases at V and 5 bases at J, with 5 bases between the two ends. Per germline, CDR1 GTSNPN and CDR2 SVGIG (reference sequence). CDR3 sequence: CAWTGTGELFF. CDR3 nucleotides: TGTGCCTGGACGGGGACCGGGGAGCTGTTTTTT. The entire variable domain, with the rest obtained from reference TRBV30 and TRBJ2-2, is as follows: SQTIHQWPATLVQPVGSPLSLECTVEGTSNPNLYWYRQAAGRGLQLLFYSVGIGQISSEVPQNLSASRPQDRQFILSSKKLLLSDSGFYLCAWTGTGELFFGEGSRLTVL.

The gene calls are TRBV25-1 and TRBJ2-5; unclear D gene. CDR1 is MGHDK and CDR2 is SYGVNS in the germline V gene. The V end lost 4 bases, the J end lost 2 bases, and 8 bases lay between the germline ends. CDR3 size: 13 residues. This CDR3 reads CASSGSGQETQYF. The CDR3 DNA is TGTGCCAGCAGTGGATCAGGTCAAGAGACCCAGTACTTC.

This chain uses TRBV7-9 with TRBJ2-7; D unresolved. V was trimmed by 1 base and J by 5 bases, leaving 9 bases between them. This CDR3 has 13 residues. CDR1 is SEHNR, CDR2 FQNEAQ, per germline (reference sequence). The CDR3 spells CASSLGVANEQYF. The CDR3 DNA sequence: TGTGCCAGCAGCTTAGGAGTGGCTAACGAGCAGTACTTC.

This chain connects TRBV10-2 to TRBJ1-2; the D is unclear. Trimming removed 4 bases from V and 2 bases from J, with 5 bases in between. Germline V gives CDR1 WSHSY, CDR2 SAAADI. The CDR3 has 12 residues. CDR3 loop: CASSAYNYGYTF. The CDR3 coding sequence is TGCGCCAGCAGTGCATACAACTATGGCTACACCTTC.

The gene calls are TRBV19 and TRBJ1-3; 7 nucleotides align to TRBD1. Germline V gene data show CDR1 as LNHDA and CDR2 as SQIVND (reference sequence). The ends lost 1 base at V and 8 bases at J; junction bases unmatched: 14. CDR3 length equals 17 residues. CDR3 in DNA: TGTGCCAGTAGTATAGTCCGGGACCGGGACAGTCACCACACCATATATTTT. Its translation is CASSIVRDRDSHHTIYF.

This clone has only one observation. The chain is built from TRBV27 and TRBJ2-3; TRBD2 aligns across 10 bases. The germline V gene encodes CDR1 MNHEY and CDR2 SMNVEV (reference sequence). The length of the CDR3 is 16 residues. Unmatched junction bases numbered 7, after V lost 5 bases and J lost 2 bases. CDR3 coding DNA: TGTGCCAGCAGTCCGGAACTAGCGGGAAACACAGATACGCAGTATTTT. Translated, it gives CASSPELAGNTDTQYF.

J is TRBJ1-6 and V is TRBV27; 9 nucleotides match TRBD1. This CDR3 spans 15 amino acids. J gave up 5 bases and V 5 bases, and 4 bases lay outside the gene matches. CDR1 and CDR2 from the germline V gene are MNHEY and SMNVEV (reference sequence). This CDR3 reads CASSLGTGNNSPLHF. CDR3 in DNA: TGTGCCAGCAGTCTCGGGACAGGGAATAATTCACCCCTCCACTTT.

CDR3 protein: CASSFAVHDEQFF. The DNA for the CDR3 is TGTGCCAGCAGTTTTGCAGTACACGATGAGCAGTTCTTC. The chain links TRBV27 to TRBJ2-1; no reliable D call. CDR3 size: 13 residues. Per the germline V gene, CDR1 is MNHEY and CDR2 is SMNVEV (reference sequence). V shed 3 bases and J shed 8 bases, with 11 bases lying between them.

The genes are TRBV19 and TRBJ1-1, with 8 bases matching TRBD1. Germline V lookup: CDR1 LNHDA, CDR2 SQIVND (reference sequence). CDR3 length: 16 amino acids. Trimming at V came to 5 bases and at J to 1 base, leaving 9 bases not matched to a gene. The chain's CDR3 is CASSPTDRDQNTEAFF. The CDR3, as DNA: TGTGCCAGTAGTCCAACGGACAGGGACCAGAACACTGAAGCTTTCTTT.

The J gene is TRBJ2-3, the V gene TRBV5-1, with 7 bases aligning to TRBD2. Germline-derived CDR1 and CDR2 are SGHRS and YFSETQ. V lost 2 bases to trimming and J lost 0 bases; unmatched junction nucleotides: 12. CDR3 length: 18 amino acids. This CDR3 reads CASSFRGEHISSTDTQYF. The CDR3 DNA follows: TGCGCCAGCAGCTTTCGGGGGGAACACATATCTAGCACAGATACGCAGTATTTT.

V is TRBV4-1 and J is TRBJ2-7; D is unresolved. Germline loops: CDR1 MGHRA, CDR2 YSYEKL. Trimming removed 5 bases from V and 1 base from J, with 9 bases in between. The CDR3 covers 13 residues. The CDR3 DNA is TGCGCCAGCAGCACCGGGCCTTCCTACGAGCAGTACTTC. Translating gives CASSTGPSYEQYF.

The CDR3 nucleotides read TGCGCCAGCAGCCAACAGCGTAGCAATCAGCCCCAGCATTTT. It codes for CASSQQRSNQPQHF. This chain joins TRBV4-1 and TRBJ1-5, with unresolved D. Trimming took off 2 bases at V and 0 bases at J, with 5 bases between the two ends. CDR3 length equals 14 residues. Germline V lookup: CDR1 MGHRA, CDR2 YSYEKL.

V is TRBV14 and J is TRBJ1-2, with D uncertain. Germline CDR1 is SGHDN and CDR2 is FVKESK. CDR3 length: 13 amino acids. Between the trimmed V and J ends, which lost 0 bases and 5 bases, there was a span of 7 bases. CDR3 protein: CASSQDTSYGYTF. In DNA, the CDR3 is TGTGCCAGCAGCCAAGATACTTCTTATGGCTACACCTTC.

The chain is built from TRBV9 and TRBJ2-1; TRBD1 might be the D (6 bases). Germline loops: CDR1 SGDLS, CDR2 YYNGEE. Between the trimmed V and J ends, which lost 4 bases and 0 bases, there was a span of 11 bases. The CDR3 totals 15 residues. Written as DNA, the CDR3 is TGTGCCAGCAGCCCATGGGACACCTCCTACAATGAGCAGTTCTTC. It translates to CASSPWDTSYNEQFF.

The V and J genes are TRBV9 and TRBJ1-1, with 10 bases identical to TRBD1. The length of the CDR3 is 15 residues. CDR1 is SGDLS and CDR2 is YYNGEE in the germline V gene. V trimming: 4 bases; J trimming: 8 bases; junction bases outside the gene matches: 11. CDR3 bases: TGTGCCAGCAGCCCGTCAGGGGACAGGGGCTCCGAAGCTTTCTTT. Protein product: CASSPSGDRGSEAFF.

The rearrangement joins TRBV7-9 to TRBJ1-1; D remains unclear. This CDR3 is 12 amino acids long. CDR1 is SEHNR, CDR2 FQNEAQ, per germline (reference sequence). Trimming removed 5 bases at V and 3 bases at J, with 7 bases between. The CDR3 bases are TGTGCCAGCAGCGAGTCGGACACTGAAGCTTTCTTT. It yields the protein CASSESDTEAFF.

The V call is TRBV13, the J call TRBJ2-1, with 11 bases aligning to TRBD2. The germline V gene encodes CDR1 PRHDT and CDR2 FYEKMQ (reference sequence). The CDR3 spans 17 residues. V was clipped by 4 bases and J by 4 bases; unmatched bases: 9. This CDR3 is CASSSRLAGSSYNEQFF. CDR3 coding DNA: TGTGCCAGCAGCTCCCGACTAGCGGGGTCCTCGTACAATGAGCAGTTCTTC.

This clone was seen more than once but under ten times. The chain recombines TRBV28 with TRBJ2-7; D uncertain. This CDR3 is built from 11 residues. Trimming removed 6 bases from V and 2 bases from J, with 5 bases in between. Germline values: CDR1 MDHEN, CDR2 SYDVKM. This chain's CDR3 is CASSYTYEQYF. The CDR3 bases are TGTGCCAGCAGCTATACCTACGAGCAGTACTTC.

The V and J genes are TRBV5-5 and TRBJ2-2; D is unresolved. Germline V lookup: CDR1 SGHKS, CDR2 YYEKEE (reference sequence). This CDR3 has 16 residues. The V gene lost 4 bases and the J gene lost 3 bases, with 16 bases spanning the gap. CDR3 DNA: TGTGCCAGCAGCCTAAACAGCGCCGGGTACACCGGGGAGCTGTTTTTT. Amino acids: CASSLNSAGYTGELFF.

This chain joins TRBV5-1 and TRBJ2-3; D is ambiguous. Germline loops: CDR1 SGHRS, CDR2 YFSETQ. V was trimmed by 2 bases and J by 2 bases, leaving 9 bases between them. The CDR3 runs 14 residues. The CDR3 spells CASSLETITDTQYF. The CDR3 DNA follows: TGCGCCAGCAGCTTAGAGACAATCACAGATACGCAGTATTTT. Supplemented by reference TRBV5-1 and TRBJ2-3, the full variable domain reads KAGVTQTPRYLIKTRGQQVTLSCSPISGHRSVSWYQQTPGQGLQFLFEYFSETQRNKGNFPGRFSGRQFSNSRSEMNVSTLELGDSALYLCASSLETITDTQYFGPGTRLTVL.

This clone was recorded only once. In the same sample, other DNA sequences code for this CDR3. The CDR3 protein is CASSLETYEQYF. The CDR3, as DNA: TGTGCCAGCAGCCTAGAGACCTACGAGCAGTACTTC. The rearrangement uses TRBV7-9 and TRBJ2-7; D gene unclear. V shed 5 bases and J shed 2 bases, with 7 bases lying between them. CDR3 length equals 12 residues. Germline CDR1 reads SEHNR; CDR2 reads FQNEAQ (reference sequence).

The V and J genes are TRBV18 and TRBJ1-1; D might be TRBD1 (5 bases). The V end was cut by 3 bases, the J end by 7 bases, with 21 bases between. Germline V CDR1 and CDR2: KGHSH, LQKENI. This CDR3 has 16 residues. For the CDR3, the DNA is TGTGCCAGCTCACCTACCTCACACCGGTCGAGGGGTGAAGCTTTCTTT. Protein product: CASSPTSHRSRGEAFF. Full variable domain (missing parts from reference TRBV18 and TRBJ1-1): NAGVMQNPRHLVRRRGQEARLRCSPMKGHSHVYWYRQLPEEGLKFMVYLQKENIIDESGMPKERFSAEFPKEGPSILRIQQVVRGDSAAYFCASSPTSHRSRGEAFFGQGTRLTVV.

This CDR3 reads CASSLAGSYNEQFF. The CDR3 bases are TGTGCCAGCAGCTTGGCGGGGTCCTACAATGAGCAGTTCTTC. The J gene is TRBJ2-1, the V gene TRBV5-4; possible D gene TRBD2, 5 bases. Trimming took 0 bases from V and 1 from J, leaving 5 bases between them. CDR3 size: 14 residues. Per germline, CDR1 SGHNT and CDR2 YYREEE (reference sequence).

The chain combines TRBV4-3 with TRBJ2-7, with 8 positions matching TRBD1. Losses at the gene ends were 1 base for V and 0 bases for J; bases not matched to a gene: 5. The CDR3 contains 16 residues. Per the germline V gene, CDR1 is LGHNA and CDR2 is YSLEER. The chain's CDR3 is CASSQGAGGLSYEQYF. The CDR3 nucleotides read TGCGCCAGCAGCCAAGGGGCAGGGGGCCTCTCCTACGAGCAGTACTTC.

This chain connects TRBV5-1 to TRBJ1-1; TRBD1 might be the D (6 bases). V was trimmed by 0 bases and J by 3 bases, leaving 12 bases between them. This CDR3 spans 15 amino acids. Germline V CDR1 and CDR2: SGHRS, YFSETQ. The DNA of the CDR3 is TGCGCCAGCAGCTTGGATGGGGGGGCGTACACTGAAGCTTTCTTT. Residues: CASSLDGGAYTEAFF. Drawing the rest from reference TRBV5-1 and TRBJ1-1, the complete variable domain is KAGVTQTPRYLIKTRGQQVTLSCSPISGHRSVSWYQQTPGQGLQFLFEYFSETQRNKGNFPGRFSGRQFSNSRSEMNVSTLELGDSALYLCASSLDGGAYTEAFFGQGTRLTVV.

V is TRBV6-5 and J is TRBJ2-7; TRBD1 might be the D (6 bases). V was clipped by 4 bases and J by 6 bases, with 16 bases between them. The CDR3 has 14 amino acids. Germline loops: CDR1 MNHEY, CDR2 SVGAGI. The CDR3: CASSFGTLSPEQYF. The CDR3 region has the DNA TGTGCCAGCAGTTTCGGGACACTTTCTCCCGAGCAGTACTTC.

The V call is TRBV30, the J call TRBJ2-3; tentative D call: TRBD1 (5 bases). This CDR3 comprises 18 residues. The germline V gene has CDR1 GTSNPN and CDR2 SVGIG (reference sequence). Trimming took 0 bases from V and 3 from J, leaving 22 bases between them. In DNA, the CDR3 is TGTGCCTGGAGTGTACCCTATTTAGACCTCAGGGAAACAGATACGCAGTATTTT. Its translation is CAWSVPYLDLRETDTQYF.

This clone was recorded only once. The V call is TRBV7-6, the J call TRBJ1-3; D is unresolved. The CDR3 is 14 amino acids. V was cut by 1 base and J by 4 bases, with 8 bases left in between. Germline V gene data show CDR1 as SGHVS and CDR2 as FNYEAQ. CDR3 loop: CASSLGESGNTIYF. The CDR3 DNA is TGTGCCAGCAGCTTAGGGGAGTCAGGAAACACCATATATTTT.